The 18 T cell receptor beta chains presented below share a single source sample, sequenced in a study of blood T cell repertoires in COVID-19. Assay: immunoSEQ multiplex PCR; the TCRdb copy retains only in-frame clones and omits some. Among under 300,000 clones listed, over 80% were seen once. The sample was PBMCs or T cells enriched from blood (not recorded which). The receptors originated from a human donor in a cohort exposed to, infected with or recovered from COVID-19 (not recorded which). The donor label of this sample is uncertain.

This clone was counted once. The chain carries TRBV4-2 and TRBJ1-2, with D perhaps TRBD1 (5 bases). Trimming shortened V by 1 base and J by 8 bases, and 17 bases separated the two germline ends. This CDR3 region has 15 residues. The germline V gene has CDR1 LGHNA and CDR2 YNFKEQ. For the CDR3, the DNA is TGTGCCAGCAGCCAAGGTGCAGGGCCTCTCCAGGGCTACACCTTC. Translating gives CASSQGAGPLQGYTF.

By sample share, this clone is medium-sized (0.01 to 0.1%). The genes are TRBV27 and TRBJ2-1; a weak D match, TRBD2 (5 bases). The CDR3 covers 14 residues. With 3 bases removed from V and 5 bases from J, the gap between germline ends came to 11 bases. From germline, CDR1 is MNHEY and CDR2 SMNVEV (reference sequence). The CDR3 DNA is TGTGCCAGCAGTTTTATGGTGACTAACAATGAGCAGTTCTTC. It codes for CASSFMVTNNEQFF.

The chain carries TRBV19 and TRBJ2-3; D not resolved. The CDR3 extends over 16 amino acids. V was cut by 3 bases and J by 0 bases, with 13 bases left in between. The germline V gene has CDR1 LNHDA and CDR2 SQIVND (reference sequence). This CDR3 is CASSIELGRSTDTQYF. In nucleotides, the CDR3 is TGTGCCAGTAGTATCGAGTTGGGCAGGAGCACAGATACGCAGTATTTT.

The genes are TRBV6-1 and TRBJ1-5; TRBD1 is a possible D gene (5 bases). The V end was cut by 3 bases, the J end by 2 bases, with 17 bases between. Germline V gene lookup returns CDR1 MNHNS and CDR2 SASEGT. This CDR3 spans 17 amino acids. In DNA form, the CDR3 reads TGTGCCAGCAGTGATACGACACCCACCAGGGGCAATCAGCCCCAGCATTTT. It translates to CASSDTTPTRGNQPQHF.

On this clone itself: The same CDR3 can be traced to other DNA sequences in this sample. The V gene is TRBV9, the J gene TRBJ1-2, with 10 bases aligning to TRBD1. The germline CDR1 and CDR2 sequences are SGDLS and YYNGEE. CDR3 size: 13 residues. V lost 2 bases and J lost 7; bases outside the gene matches: 2. CDR3 DNA sequence: TGTGCCAGCAGCGTGGGGACAGGGGTTGGCTACACCTTC. It is translated as CASSVGTGVGYTF.

The chain joins TRBV3-1 (or the pseudogene TRBV3-2) to TRBJ2-1, with TRBD2 matching 7 bases. The V segment lost 9 bases and the J segment 16 bases; nucleotides outside the gene matches: 12. The germline V gene has CDR1 LGHDT and CDR2 YNNKEL (reference sequence). The CDR3 extends over 11 amino acids. The CDR3 reads CASNSRDYLFF. Here the CDR3 DNA reads TGTGCCAGTAATTCCCGGGACTATTTATTCTTC.

This chain joins TRBV4-2 and TRBJ1-2; 9 bases fit TRBD1. After removal of 7 bases from V and 6 bases from J, the junction contained 6 bases not matched to a gene. This CDR3 is 13 amino acids long. Germline values: CDR1 LGHNA, CDR2 YNFKEQ. The CDR3 DNA is TGTGCCAGCATCTCGGGACAGGGTGATGGCTACACCTTC. This encodes CASISGQGDGYTF.

The chain links TRBV3-1 (or the pseudogene TRBV3-2) to TRBJ1-6; D is perhaps TRBD1 (6 bases). The germline V gene encodes CDR1 LGHDT and CDR2 YNNKEL (reference sequence). The CDR3 contains 13 residues. Trimming took off 4 bases at V and 7 bases at J, with 8 bases between the two ends. The CDR3 DNA follows: TGTGCCAGCAGCCGGACAGCAAATTCACCCCTCCACTTT. Its protein product is CASSRTANSPLHF.

J is TRBJ1-4 and V is TRBV5-1; TRBD1 matches 9 bases. With V trimmed by 0 bases and J by 8 bases, 5 bases remained unmatched. CDR3 length: 15 amino acids. The germline V gene has CDR1 SGHRS and CDR2 YFSETQ. The CDR3 DNA reads TGCGCCAGCAGCTTGGGGGGACAGGGAGACGAAAAACTGTTTTTT. Amino acids: CASSLGGQGDEKLFF.

The V and J genes are TRBV21-1 and TRBJ1-5; the table's TRBD1 call for D was not verified on the DNA. TRBV21-1 is labeled a pseudogene. This CDR3 spans 19 amino acids. CDR3 protein: CASSNLRGHLAYSNQPQHF. Written as DNA, the CDR3 is TGTGCCAGCAGCAATCTGAGGGGACACCTAGCTTATAGCAATCAGCCCCAGCATTTT.

In DNA form, the CDR3 reads TGTGCCTGGGGGGGGAGTAGAGAGACCCAGTACTTC. This sequence encodes CAWGGSRETQYF. The rearrangement uses TRBV30 and TRBJ2-5, with D tentatively TRBD2 (6 bases). Germline loops: CDR1 GTSNPN, CDR2 SVGIG (reference sequence). The germline V and J ends were trimmed by 5 bases and 4 bases, with 11 bases remaining between them. The CDR3 runs to 12 residues.

This chain joins TRBV6-5 and TRBJ1-6, with 7 bases that match TRBD1. The CDR3 contains 14 residues. J lost 6 bases, V lost 8 bases, and 7 bases had no gene match. Germline-derived CDR1 and CDR2 are MNHEY and SVGAGI. CDR3: CASSSGTANSPLHF. CDR3 DNA sequence: TGTGCCAGCTCCTCCGGGACAGCTAATTCACCCCTCCACTTT.

This chain connects TRBV2 to TRBJ1-1; D is possibly TRBD1 (5 bases). This CDR3 contains 14 residues. From germline, CDR1 is SNHLY and CDR2 FYNNEI. V gave up 8 bases and J gave up 0 bases, with 13 bases separating them. The CDR3 loop reads CASELDKLNTEAFF. The CDR3 region has the DNA TGTGCCAGCGAATTGGACAAACTGAACACTGAAGCTTTCTTT.

The V and J genes are TRBV18 and TRBJ2-6, with 9 bases matching TRBD1. This CDR3 has 17 residues. Germline V CDR1 and CDR2: KGHSH, LQKENI. J was trimmed by 5 bases and V by 3 bases; bases with no gene match: 8. As DNA, the CDR3 is TGTGCCAGCTCACCTGAGACAGGGGGTGGTAGGGCCAACGTCCTGACTTTC. Residues: CASSPETGGGRANVLTF.

The CDR3 coding sequence is TGTGCCTGGTCGCCAGGGGTCGGGAACACTGAAGCTTTCTTT. Its translation is CAWSPGVGNTEAFF. This chain joins TRBV30 and TRBJ1-1; a possible D gene is TRBD1 (6 bases). The CDR3 length is 14 residues. Trimming shortened V by 5 bases and J by 1 base, and 14 bases separated the two germline ends. Germline V gene data show CDR1 as GTSNPN and CDR2 as SVGIG (reference sequence).

This clone has a single count. This chain connects TRBV2 to TRBJ1-1, with 9 positions matching TRBD1. This CDR3 comprises 17 residues. Germline V gives CDR1 SNHLY, CDR2 FYNNEI. The V gene end was trimmed by 7 bases and the J gene end by 3 bases; junction bases not matched to a gene: 15. The CDR3 loop is CASTVGQGPLLDTEAFF. CDR3 coding DNA: TGTGCCAGCACCGTAGGACAGGGGCCGCTTCTTGACACTGAAGCTTTCTTT.

V gene TRBV19 combines with J gene TRBJ1-5; a weak D match, TRBD1 (6 bases). This CDR3 contains 12 residues. CDR1 is LNHDA, CDR2 SQIVND, per germline (reference sequence). Trimming stripped 5 bases from V and 7 bases from J, with 9 bases between. The CDR3: CASSPRGQPQHF. DNA for the CDR3: TGTGCCAGTAGTCCCAGGGGCCAGCCCCAGCATTTT. Complete variable domain (other parts from reference TRBV19 and TRBJ1-5): DGGITQSPKYLFRKEGQNVTLSCEQNLNHDAMYWYRQDPGQGLRLIYYSQIVNDFQKGDIAEGYSVSREKKESFPLTVTSAQKNPTAFYLCASSPRGQPQHFGDGTRLSIL.

V gene TRBV4-1 combines with J gene TRBJ1-1; a weak D match, TRBD1 (6 bases). This CDR3 contains 15 residues. In germline, CDR1 is MGHRA, CDR2 YSYEKL. V shed 4 bases and J shed 2 bases, with 14 bases lying between them. CDR3: CASSRMTGLNTEAFF. For the CDR3, the DNA is TGCGCCAGCAGCCGAATGACAGGATTAAACACTGAAGCTTTCTTT.